Each of the 10 T cell receptor beta chains below was sequenced from the same sample in a study of regulatory T cells in long-lasting Graves disease. As to time point: persistent/refractory GD, antithyroid drugs over 5 years with positive TRAb. Extracted PBMC RNA gave rise to the TCR library. The TCR beta library used iRepertoire HTBI primers with Arm-PCR amplification of CDR3. TCRdb called the multiplex PCR reads again in MiXCR, with one record for every CDR3 protein. The table lists roughly 500,000 distinct CDR3 sequences, around a fifth of them singletons. The sample in question was peripheral blood mononuclear cells (PBMCs), obtained when the disease was refractory, from a patient treated with antithyroid drugs. The receptors were sampled from a female donor with Graves disease.

This clonotype was counted many times. J is TRBJ2-5 and V is TRBV12-3 or TRBV12-4; D remains ambiguous. The ends were cut back, 1 base at V and 10 bases at J, with 10 bases in the middle. The CDR3 extends over 12 amino acids. CDR3 sequence: CASSLGRGGQYF. DNA for the CDR3: TGTGCCAGCAGTTTAGGGCGTGGTGGCCAGTACTTC.

This clonotype appeared a few times. The rearrangement joins TRBV28 to TRBJ1-5; perhaps TRBD1 as D (6 bases). The CDR3 is 16 amino acids. V was clipped by 5 bases and J by 0 bases, with 14 bases between them. Per the germline V gene, CDR1 is MDHEN and CDR2 is SYDVKM. CDR3 protein: CASSILGGYSNQPQHF. The CDR3 DNA is TGTGCCAGCAGTATCTTGGGGGGCTATAGCAATCAGCCCCAGCATTTT.

This clonotype has a handful of counts. The CDR3 coding sequence is TGTGCCATCAGGGACAGCACAAATGAAAAACTGTTTTTT. Amino acids: CAIRDSTNEKLFF. The V call is TRBV10-3, the J call TRBJ1-4; a possible D gene is TRBD1 (6 bases). The CDR3 totals 13 residues. Per the germline V gene, CDR1 is ENHRY and CDR2 is SYGVKD. The V end was cut by 6 bases, the J end by 5 bases, with 10 bases between.

The V gene is TRBV5-5, the J gene TRBJ2-7; no definite D call. Deletions cut 2 bases from V and 3 bases from J, with 12 bases between. CDR3 size: 14 residues. CDR1 SGHKS and CDR2 YYEKEE come from the germline V gene (reference sequence). The CDR3 is CASSFDLFNYEQYF. CDR3 DNA: TGTGCCAGCAGCTTCGACTTATTTAACTACGAGCAGTACTTC.

The CDR3 DNA is TGCGCCAGCAGCTTGGAAACAGGGGGTTTTACTGAAGCTTTCTTT. Its protein is CASSLETGGFTEAFF. The rearrangement uses TRBV5-1 and TRBJ1-1; TRBD1 matches 8 bases. The CDR3 has 15 amino acids. Per germline, CDR1 SGHRS and CDR2 YFSETQ. Losses at the gene ends were 0 bases for V and 5 bases for J; bases not matched to a gene: 6. The full variable domain, with the rest looked up from reference TRBV5-1 and TRBJ1-1, is KAGVTQTPRYLIKTRGQQVTLSCSPISGHRSVSWYQQTPGQGLQFLFEYFSETQRNKGNFPGRFSGRQFSNSRSEMNVSTLELGDSALYLCASSLETGGFTEAFFGQGTRLTVV.

This clonotype was counted many times. The gene calls are TRBV28 and TRBJ2-6; D is undetermined. V was shortened by 7 bases and J by 4 bases, with 14 bases between the two germline ends. Per the germline V gene, CDR1 is MDHEN and CDR2 is SYDVKM. The CDR3 is 15 amino acids. The CDR3 region has the DNA TGTGCCAGCAACCCTCCCCCCCCCGGGGCCAACGTCCTGACTTTC. Its protein product is CASNPPPPGANVLTF.

This clonotype was seen repeatedly, ten times or more. The rearrangement links TRBV29-1 to TRBJ2-7; 7 bases align to TRBD2. Germline values: CDR1 SQVTM, CDR2 ANQGSEA. The CDR3 runs 14 residues. The J segment lost 2 bases and the V segment lost 2 bases, leaving 6 bases of the junction unmatched. CDR3 region: CSVERGGEPYEQYF. CDR3 nucleotides: TGCAGCGTTGAACGGGGAGGGGAGCCCTACGAGCAGTACTTC.

The sample holds many counts of this clonotype. The V and J genes are TRBV7-2 and TRBJ2-5, with 7 positions matching TRBD1. The ends lost 1 base at V and 5 bases at J; junction bases unmatched: 7. The CDR3 has 15 amino acids. CDR1 SGHTA and CDR2 FQGNSA come from the germline V gene. The CDR3 region is CASSLGGRGTETQYF. The CDR3, as DNA: TGTGCCAGCAGCTTAGGGGGCAGGGGGACGGAGACCCAGTACTTC.

The CDR3 here is CSVEDPHLAGVDTQYF. The CDR3 DNA sequence: TGCAGCGTTGAAGATCCACATCTGGCGGGAGTCGATACGCAGTATTTT. The chain is built from TRBV29-1 and TRBJ2-3; TRBD2 agrees at 7 bases. V shed 0 bases, J shed 6 bases, and the junction held 12 bases outside the gene matches. This CDR3 is 16 amino acids long. CDR1 is SQVTM and CDR2 is ANQGSEA in the germline V gene.

This clonotype was seen more than once but under ten times. An end of the junction does not agree with germline; a read error may underlie this. In DNA form, the CDR3 reads TGTGCCATCAGTGGCCGGGACAGGGTCACTGAAGCTTCCTTT. It is translated as CAISGRDRVTEASF. This chain links TRBV10-3 with TRBJ1-1; 9 bases map to TRBD1. The CDR3 extends over 14 amino acids. Germline V gives CDR1 ENHRY, CDR2 SYGVKD.